These 17 T cell receptor beta chains came from one sample sequenced in a study of shared clonotypes between healthy human individuals. Profiling relied on immunoSEQ multiplex PCR, and the TCRdb table lists in-frame clones only, not all of them. The sample carries a few million clones, approximately 95% recorded once. The sequenced sample consisted of naive CD4+ T cells from PBMCs. The subset: CD45RA+ positively selected. The receptors originated from a man between 18 and 29 years old in good health. Some clones in this sample may be carry-over from other donors' samples.

V and J are TRBV6-1 and TRBJ1-1; D gene unclear. The CDR3 is made up of 14 amino acids. The V end was cut by 6 bases, the J end by 6 bases, with 17 bases between. Germline CDR1 is MNHNS and CDR2 is SASEGT. CDR3 nucleotides: TGTGCCAGCAGCGCCCTAATCAGGTTTTCTGAAGCTTTCTTT. Amino acid sequence: CASSALIRFSEAFF.

This chain links TRBV13 with TRBJ2-1; 12 bases line up with TRBD2. Germline values: CDR1 PRHDT, CDR2 FYEKMQ (reference sequence). This CDR3 is 18 amino acids long. The ends lost 4 bases at V and 0 bases at J; junction bases unmatched: 7. The CDR3 DNA reads TGTGCCAGCAGCTCCGGGACTAGCGGGCGGAACTCCTACAATGAGCAGTTCTTC. This codes for CASSSGTSGRNSYNEQFF.

The chain has TRBV7-3 and TRBJ2-2; 8 bases align to TRBD2. The V gene end was trimmed by 5 bases and the J gene end by 5 bases; junction bases not matched to a gene: 10. Germline CDR1 and CDR2: SGHTA and FQGTGA. The CDR3 is 16 residues long. CDR3 coding DNA: TGTGCCAGCAGCCTAAAGAGCGGGAGTCGTACCGGGGAGCTGTTTTTT. Encoded protein: CASSLKSGSRTGELFF.

This clone was observed once. J is TRBJ2-7 and V is TRBV27; 8 bases agree with TRBD1. The CDR3 spans 16 residues. With V trimmed by 6 bases and J by 2 bases, 12 bases remained unmatched. CDR1 and CDR2 from the germline V gene are MNHEY and SMNVEV (reference sequence). DNA of the CDR3: TGTGCCAGCAGCATTCTACGACAGGGGAGGCCCTACGAGCAGTACTTC. Translation gives CASSILRQGRPYEQYF.

The chain couples TRBV28 to TRBJ1-4; D perhaps matches TRBD1 (5 bases). The V end was cut by 2 bases, the J end by 4 bases, with 11 bases between. The CDR3 extends over 15 amino acids. Germline V gene sequence: CDR1 MDHEN, CDR2 SYDVKM. The CDR3 bases are TGTGCCAGCAGTTTAGGCAGGGCCGGTAATGAAAAACTGTTTTTT. Translating it yields CASSLGRAGNEKLFF.

This chain joins TRBV7-9 and TRBJ1-3; no reliable D call. V lost 3 bases, J lost 4 bases, and 13 bases lay in between. The CDR3 extends over 15 amino acids. CDR1 is SEHNR, CDR2 FQNEAQ, per germline (reference sequence). CDR3 in DNA: TGTGCCAGCAGCTTCGAGTGGAGGGCCGGAAACACCATATATTTT. This codes for CASSFEWRAGNTIYF.

For the CDR3, the DNA is TGTGCCAGCAGCTTATTGGGTGGGGAGACCCAGTACTTC. Encoded protein: CASSLLGGETQYF. The rearrangement uses TRBV11-3 and TRBJ2-5; D unclear. The CDR3 has 13 residues. Per germline, CDR1 SGHNT and CDR2 YENEEA. V lost 2 bases to trimming and J lost 5 bases, with 9 bases between them.

V gene TRBV2 combines with J gene TRBJ1-4; TRBD1 might be the D (5 bases). CDR1 is SNHLY and CDR2 is FYNNEI in the germline V gene. The CDR3 is 15 amino acids. Trimming left V 8 bases short and J 7 bases short, with 20 bases between. The CDR3 bases are TGTGCCAGCTTAGAAACCGAGGCGGGGGGTGAAAAACTGTTTTTT. As protein: CASLETEAGGEKLFF.

V and J are TRBV6-5 and TRBJ2-5; D may be TRBD1 or TRBD2 (5 bases each). Trimming stripped 5 bases from V and 7 bases from J, with 11 bases between. The CDR3 is 12 amino acids. Germline-derived CDR1 and CDR2 are MNHEY and SVGAGI. This CDR3 reads CASSATRGTQYF. In DNA form, the CDR3 reads TGTGCCAGCAGTGCCACTAGGGGGACCCAGTACTTC.

This chain links TRBV7-3 with TRBJ2-6; D ambiguous. From germline, CDR1 is SGHTA and CDR2 FQGTGA. V was trimmed by 5 bases and J by 0 bases, leaving 14 bases between them. The CDR3 sequence is 17 residues long. CDR3 nucleotide sequence: TGTGCCAGCAGCGACCGGGTCGACATCTCTGGGGCCAACGTCCTGACTTTC. It translates to CASSDRVDISGANVLTF.

This clone was seen a handful of times. The junction differs from germline at one of its ends, possibly a read error. The V call is TRBV28, the J call TRBJ1-1; 7 bases are a match to TRBD1. Per germline, CDR1 MDHEN and CDR2 SYDVKM. The CDR3 is 15 residues long. For the CDR3, the DNA is TGTGCCAGCAGTCAACATCAACAGGGGAACGCTGAAGCTTTCTTT. The encoded protein is CASSQHQQGNAEAFF.

The rearrangement links TRBV5-4 to TRBJ2-5; unclear D gene. V lost 0 bases to trimming and J lost 13 bases, with 16 bases between them. The CDR3 is made up of 13 amino acids. Germline CDR1 and CDR2: SGHNT and YYREEE (reference sequence). Here the CDR3 reads CASSLVASPVRYF. The CDR3 coding sequence is TGTGCCAGCAGCTTGGTGGCCAGCCCCGTGAGGTACTTC.

The chain links TRBV30 to TRBJ2-1; no reliable D call. Germline V gene sequence: CDR1 GTSNPN, CDR2 SVGIG (reference sequence). This CDR3 contains 14 residues. Trimming shortened V by 3 bases and J by 9 bases, and 18 bases separated the two germline ends. The CDR3 DNA reads as TGTGCCTGGAGCACCTTACCCCACAATAGTGAGCAGTTCTTC. The encoded protein is CAWSTLPHNSEQFF.

V is TRBV6-4 and J is TRBJ1-1; possibly TRBD1 for D (5 bases). The CDR3 is 14 residues long. Germline V gives CDR1 MRHNA, CDR2 SNTAGT. Trimming took off 7 bases at V and 7 bases at J, with 19 bases between the two ends. The CDR3 DNA sequence: TGTGCCAGCAAGAATAGGGGAACGGAACTTGAAGCTTTCTTT. Protein product: CASKNRGTELEAFF.

This clone was detected only a few times. The chain joins TRBV5-1 to TRBJ1-1; TRBD1 matches at 9 bases. The CDR3 spans 15 residues. Germline V lookup: CDR1 SGHRS, CDR2 YFSETQ. V trimming: 6 bases; J trimming: 1 base; junction bases outside the gene matches: 7. The CDR3 region is CASTKTGGKNTEAFF. CDR3 in DNA: TGCGCCAGCACCAAGACAGGGGGGAAGAACACTGAAGCTTTCTTT.

This chain links TRBV27 with TRBJ2-7; TRBD1 or TRBD2 may be the D gene (5 bases each). CDR3 length: 14 residues. V lost 10 bases and J lost 1, with 17 bases in between. CDR1 and CDR2 (germline): MNHEY, SMNVEV (reference sequence). The CDR3 DNA sequence: TGTGCCACCCGTAACCGGGACGGTTCCTACGAGCAGTACTTC. This encodes CATRNRDGSYEQYF.

The chain couples TRBV11-3 to TRBJ2-5; the D call may be TRBD1 or TRBD2 (5 bases each). Per the germline V gene, CDR1 is SGHNT and CDR2 is YENEEA. This CDR3 contains 15 residues. The V end was cut by 5 bases, the J end by 2 bases, with 15 bases between. CDR3 amino acids: CASSRGYVAQETQYF. The CDR3 nucleotides read TGTGCCAGCAGCCGGGGCTACGTAGCTCAAGAGACCCAGTACTTC.